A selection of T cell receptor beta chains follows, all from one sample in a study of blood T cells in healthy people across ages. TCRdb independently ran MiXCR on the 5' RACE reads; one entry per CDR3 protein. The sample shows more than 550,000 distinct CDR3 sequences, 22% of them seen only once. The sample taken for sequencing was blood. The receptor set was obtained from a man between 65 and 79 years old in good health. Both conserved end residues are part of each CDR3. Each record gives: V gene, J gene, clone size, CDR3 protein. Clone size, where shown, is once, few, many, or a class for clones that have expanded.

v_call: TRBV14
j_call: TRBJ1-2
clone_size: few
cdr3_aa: CASSQVPGTRGYTF

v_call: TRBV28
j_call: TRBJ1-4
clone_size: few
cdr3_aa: CASSFSGTGFEKLFF

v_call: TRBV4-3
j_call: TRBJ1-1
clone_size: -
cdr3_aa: CASSPGQGAVNTEAFF

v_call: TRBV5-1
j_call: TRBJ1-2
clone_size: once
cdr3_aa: CASSLTQTGFGYTF

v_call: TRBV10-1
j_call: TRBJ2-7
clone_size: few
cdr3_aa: CASSEQLAGNEQYF

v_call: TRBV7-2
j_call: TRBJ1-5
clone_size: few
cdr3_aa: CASSLTDYSNQPQHF

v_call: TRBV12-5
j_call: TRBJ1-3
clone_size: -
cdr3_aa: CASGLPRGQQNTIYF

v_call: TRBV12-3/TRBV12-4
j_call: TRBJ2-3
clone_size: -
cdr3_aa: CASSREAALSTDTQYF

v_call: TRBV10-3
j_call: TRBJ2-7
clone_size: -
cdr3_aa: CAISEKQGPSYEQYF

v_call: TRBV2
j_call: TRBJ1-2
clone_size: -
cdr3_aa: CASSEEQIYGYTF

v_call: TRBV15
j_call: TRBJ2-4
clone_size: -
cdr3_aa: CATSKGQGVRQGNIQYF

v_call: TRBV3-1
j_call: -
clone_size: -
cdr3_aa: CASSQDSATAEQFF

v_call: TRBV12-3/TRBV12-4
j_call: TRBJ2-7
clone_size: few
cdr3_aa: CASSSLRDRDMYEQYF

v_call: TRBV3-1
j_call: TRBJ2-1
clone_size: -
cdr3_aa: CASSHLRSEQFF

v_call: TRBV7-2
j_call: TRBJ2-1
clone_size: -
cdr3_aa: CASSLERSDEQFF

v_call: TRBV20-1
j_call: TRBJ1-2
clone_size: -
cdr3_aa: CSARDGWTGGGYGYTF

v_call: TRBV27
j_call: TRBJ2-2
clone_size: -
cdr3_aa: CASSDRVNTGELFF

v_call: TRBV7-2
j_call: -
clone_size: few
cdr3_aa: CASSLRFRNEQFF

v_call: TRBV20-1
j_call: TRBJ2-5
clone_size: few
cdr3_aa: CSAGKTGIQETQYF

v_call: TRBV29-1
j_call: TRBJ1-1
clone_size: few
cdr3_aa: CSVADRGEAFF

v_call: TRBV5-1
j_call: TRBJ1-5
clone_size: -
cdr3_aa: CASSTDPFGGQPQHF

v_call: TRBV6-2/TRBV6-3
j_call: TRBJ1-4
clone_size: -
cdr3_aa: CASSSNRGRGNEKLFF

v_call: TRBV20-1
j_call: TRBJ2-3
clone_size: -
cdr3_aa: CSASQPGQGREDTQYF

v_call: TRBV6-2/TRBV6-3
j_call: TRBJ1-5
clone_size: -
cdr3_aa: CASREPTQPQHF

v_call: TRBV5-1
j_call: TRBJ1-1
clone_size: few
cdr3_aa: CASSPPGTGRTEAFF

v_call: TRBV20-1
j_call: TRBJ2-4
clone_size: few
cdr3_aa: CSARASAGAGNIQYF

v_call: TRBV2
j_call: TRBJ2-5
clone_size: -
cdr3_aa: CASSEDRAGQTQYF

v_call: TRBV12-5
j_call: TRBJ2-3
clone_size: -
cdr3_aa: CASGSGQGRSDTQYF

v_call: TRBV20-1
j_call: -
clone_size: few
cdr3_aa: CSASRHNEQFF

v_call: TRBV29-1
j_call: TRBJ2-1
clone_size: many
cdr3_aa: CSVEDPRDSSYNEQFF

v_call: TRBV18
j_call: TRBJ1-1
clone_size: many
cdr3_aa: CASSPNMNTEAFF

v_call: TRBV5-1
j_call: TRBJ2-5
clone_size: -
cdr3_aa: CASSHLQGRETQYF

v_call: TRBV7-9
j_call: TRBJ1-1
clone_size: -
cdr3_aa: CASSLPRAQGLNEAFF

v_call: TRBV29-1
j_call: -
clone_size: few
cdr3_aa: CSARTSSSEQFF

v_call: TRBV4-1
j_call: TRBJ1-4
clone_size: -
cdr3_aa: CASNQTGTGNEKLFF